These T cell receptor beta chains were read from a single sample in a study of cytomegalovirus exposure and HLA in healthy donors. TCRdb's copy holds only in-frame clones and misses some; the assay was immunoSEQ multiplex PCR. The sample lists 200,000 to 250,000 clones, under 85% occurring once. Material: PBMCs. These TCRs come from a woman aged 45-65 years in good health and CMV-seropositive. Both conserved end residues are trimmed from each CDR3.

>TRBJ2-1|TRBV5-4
ASRDSSYNEQF
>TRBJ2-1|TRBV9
ASSPRGRGGGNEQF
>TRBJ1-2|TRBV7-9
ASSLGQFAGYT
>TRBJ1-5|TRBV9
ASSVDSAGFSNQPQH
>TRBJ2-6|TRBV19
ASTSLAGVAGANVLT
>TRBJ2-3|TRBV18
ASSPLAESTDTQY
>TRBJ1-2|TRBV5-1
ASSVRQADGYT
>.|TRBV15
ATSRSRTGSYEQY
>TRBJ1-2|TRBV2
ASSLAGFAGSYT
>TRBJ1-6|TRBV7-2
ASRARTGTNSPLH
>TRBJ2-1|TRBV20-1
SATSGGRSF
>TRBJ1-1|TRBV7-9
ASSPEVAEAF
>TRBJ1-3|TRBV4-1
ASSQDPGQRISAGNTIY
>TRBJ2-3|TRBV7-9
ATPRGTAADTQY
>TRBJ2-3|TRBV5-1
ASSPVRQGNTDTQY
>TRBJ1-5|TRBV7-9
SSGEGGQPQH
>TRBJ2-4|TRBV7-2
ASSLGAGGHRGY
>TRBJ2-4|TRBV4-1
ASSHKSGGGGGGLDIQY
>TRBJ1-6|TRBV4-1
ASSPTGTGGRSSYNSPLH
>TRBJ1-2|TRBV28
ASSFPGIINYGYT
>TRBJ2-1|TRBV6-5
ASRNRGKSWNEQF
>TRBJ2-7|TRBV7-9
ASSPLAGLSSYEQY
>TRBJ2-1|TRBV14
ASSQGLQLYNEQF
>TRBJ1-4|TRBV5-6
ASSLAPYREKLF
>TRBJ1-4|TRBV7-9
ASSLTGAREKLF
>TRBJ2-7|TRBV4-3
ASSQLAGGTYEQY
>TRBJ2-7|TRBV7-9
ASSHGQGASYEQY
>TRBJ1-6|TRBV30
AWSADIESSPLH
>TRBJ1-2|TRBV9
ASSVGLRELNYGYT
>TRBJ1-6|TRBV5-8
ASSLSTGERSPLH
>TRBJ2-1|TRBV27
ASSPATNNEQF
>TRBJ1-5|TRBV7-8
ASSTWTGRGNQPQH
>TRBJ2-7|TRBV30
AWRVEGSEQY
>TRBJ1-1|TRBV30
ALTSDSYTEAF
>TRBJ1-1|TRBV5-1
ASSRHTGAPTPGEAF
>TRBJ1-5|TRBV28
ASSLPRAGNQPQH
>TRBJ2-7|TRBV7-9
SSSRDLSYEQY